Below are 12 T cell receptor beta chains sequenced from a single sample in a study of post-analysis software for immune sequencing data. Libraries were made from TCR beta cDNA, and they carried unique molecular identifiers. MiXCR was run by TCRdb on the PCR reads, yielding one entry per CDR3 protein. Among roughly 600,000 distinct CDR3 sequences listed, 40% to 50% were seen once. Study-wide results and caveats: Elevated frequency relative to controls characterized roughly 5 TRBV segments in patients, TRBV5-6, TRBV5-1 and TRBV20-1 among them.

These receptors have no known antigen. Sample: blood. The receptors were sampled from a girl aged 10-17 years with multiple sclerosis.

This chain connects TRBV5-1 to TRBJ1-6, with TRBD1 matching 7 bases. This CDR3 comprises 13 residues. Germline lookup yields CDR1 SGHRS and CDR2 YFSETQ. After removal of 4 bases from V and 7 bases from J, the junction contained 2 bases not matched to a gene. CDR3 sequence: CASSVTGNSPLHF. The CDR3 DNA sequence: TGCGCCAGCAGCGTGACAGGGAATTCACCCCTCCACTTT. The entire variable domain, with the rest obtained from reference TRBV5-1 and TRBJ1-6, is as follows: KAGVTQTPRYLIKTRGQQVTLSCSPISGHRSVSWYQQTPGQGLQFLFEYFSETQRNKGNFPGRFSGRQFSNSRSEMNVSTLELGDSALYLCASSVTGNSPLHFGNGTRLTVT.

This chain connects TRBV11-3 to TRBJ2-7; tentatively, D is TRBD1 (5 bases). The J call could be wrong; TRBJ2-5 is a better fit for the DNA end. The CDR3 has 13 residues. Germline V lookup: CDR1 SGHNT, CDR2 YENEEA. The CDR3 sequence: CASRQQDLETQYF. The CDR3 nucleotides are TGTGCCAGCAGACAACAGGACCTAGAGACCCAGTACTTC.

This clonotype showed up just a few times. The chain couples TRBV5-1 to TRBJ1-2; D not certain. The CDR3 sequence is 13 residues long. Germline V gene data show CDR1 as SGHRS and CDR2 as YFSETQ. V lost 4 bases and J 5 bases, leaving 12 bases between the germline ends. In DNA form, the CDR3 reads TGCGCCAGCAGCCCCCAAGCAGAATATGGCTACACCTTC. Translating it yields CASSPQAEYGYTF.

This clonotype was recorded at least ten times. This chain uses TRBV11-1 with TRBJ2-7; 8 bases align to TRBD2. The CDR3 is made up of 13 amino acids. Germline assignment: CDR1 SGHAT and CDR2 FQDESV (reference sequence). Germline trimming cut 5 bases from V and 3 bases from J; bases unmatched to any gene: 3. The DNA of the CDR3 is TGTGCCAGCAGCCCAGGGACTAGCTACGAGCAGTACTTC. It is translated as CASSPGTSYEQYF. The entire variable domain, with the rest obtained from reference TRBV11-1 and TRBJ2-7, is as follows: EAEVAQSPRYKITEKSQAVAFWCDPISGHATLYWYRQILGQGPELLVQFQDESVVDDSQLPKDRFSAERLKGVDSTLKIQPAELGDSAMYLCASSPGTSYEQYFGPGTRLTVT.

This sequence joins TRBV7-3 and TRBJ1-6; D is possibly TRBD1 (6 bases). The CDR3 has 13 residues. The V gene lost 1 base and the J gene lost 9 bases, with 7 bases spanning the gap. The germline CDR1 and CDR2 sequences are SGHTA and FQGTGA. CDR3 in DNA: TGTGCCAGCAGCTTAAAAGGGGGTTCACCCCTCCACTTT. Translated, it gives CASSLKGGSPLHF.

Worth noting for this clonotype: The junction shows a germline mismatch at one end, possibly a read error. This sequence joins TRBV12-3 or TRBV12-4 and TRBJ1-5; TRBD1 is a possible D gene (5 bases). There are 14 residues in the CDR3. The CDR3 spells CVSSLSRANQPQHF. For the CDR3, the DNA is TGTGTCAGCAGTTTATCCAGGGCAAATCAGCCCCAGCATTTT.

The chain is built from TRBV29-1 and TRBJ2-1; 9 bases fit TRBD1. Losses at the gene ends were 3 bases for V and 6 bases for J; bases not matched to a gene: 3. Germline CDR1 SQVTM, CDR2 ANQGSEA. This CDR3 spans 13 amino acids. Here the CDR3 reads CSVDGTGSNEQFF. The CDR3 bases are TGCAGCGTTGATGGGACAGGGAGCAATGAGCAGTTCTTC.

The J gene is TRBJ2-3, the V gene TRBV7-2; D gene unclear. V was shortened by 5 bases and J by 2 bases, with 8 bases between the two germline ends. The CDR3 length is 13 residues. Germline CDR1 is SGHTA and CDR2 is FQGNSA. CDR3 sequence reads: CASSPSLTDTQYF. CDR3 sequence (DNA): TGTGCCAGCAGCCCATCCCTCACAGATACGCAGTATTTT.

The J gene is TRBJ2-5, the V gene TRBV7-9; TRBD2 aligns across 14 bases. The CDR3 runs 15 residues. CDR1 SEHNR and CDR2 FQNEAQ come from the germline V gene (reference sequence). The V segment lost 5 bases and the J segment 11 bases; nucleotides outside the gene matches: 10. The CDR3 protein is CASSTTSGGAVEQYF. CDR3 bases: TGTGCCAGCAGCACGACTAGCGGGGGGGCTGTAGAGCAGTACTTC.

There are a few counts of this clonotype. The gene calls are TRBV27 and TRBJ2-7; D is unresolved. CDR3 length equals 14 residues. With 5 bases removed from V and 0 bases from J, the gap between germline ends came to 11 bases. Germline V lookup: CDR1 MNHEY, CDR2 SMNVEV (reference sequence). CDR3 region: CASSPPISSYEQYF. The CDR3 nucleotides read TGTGCCAGCAGTCCCCCCATCAGCTCCTACGAGCAGTACTTC.

The CDR3 coding sequence is TGTGCCAGCAGACCCGGGACAGGGGCTTCCTACGAGCAGTACTTC. Its translation: CASRPGTGASYEQYF. The chain joins TRBV12-3 or TRBV12-4 to TRBJ2-7, with 10 bases matching TRBD1. This CDR3 spans 15 amino acids. After removal of 6 bases from V and 1 base from J, the junction contained 6 bases not matched to a gene.

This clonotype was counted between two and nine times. CDR3 residues: CASRAGTRPYEQYF. DNA for the CDR3: TGTGCCAGCAGGGCCGGGACTAGGCCCTACGAGCAGTACTTC. This rearrangement joins TRBV12-3 or TRBV12-4 to TRBJ2-7, with 8 bases matching TRBD2. J was trimmed by 2 bases and V by 6 bases; bases with no gene match: 6. The CDR3 runs to 14 residues.